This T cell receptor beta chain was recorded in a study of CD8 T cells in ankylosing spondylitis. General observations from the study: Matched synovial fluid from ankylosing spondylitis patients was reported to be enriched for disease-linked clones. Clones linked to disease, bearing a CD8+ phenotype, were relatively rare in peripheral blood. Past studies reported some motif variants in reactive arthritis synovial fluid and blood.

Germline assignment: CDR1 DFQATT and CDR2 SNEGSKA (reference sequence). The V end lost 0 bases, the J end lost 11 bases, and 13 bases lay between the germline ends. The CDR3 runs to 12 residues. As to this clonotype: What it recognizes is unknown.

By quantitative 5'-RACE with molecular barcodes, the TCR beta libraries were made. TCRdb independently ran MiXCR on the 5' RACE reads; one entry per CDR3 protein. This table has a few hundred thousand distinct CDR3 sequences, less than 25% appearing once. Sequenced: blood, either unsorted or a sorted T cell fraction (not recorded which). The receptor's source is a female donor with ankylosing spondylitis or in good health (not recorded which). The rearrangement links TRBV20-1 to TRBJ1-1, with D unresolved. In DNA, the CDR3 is TGCAGTGCTAGAGACGAGGGTTTAGAGGCTTTCTTT. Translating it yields CSARDEGLEAFF.